The clone carrying this T cell receptor (beta chain) was detected only once. The antigen remains undetermined. Primed by a sample-barcoded 5' primer and a J-beta primer mix, a second PCR proceeded for about 6 to 12 cycles. Each CDR3 protein is one row after TCRdb ran MiXCR on the 5' RACE reads. The sample includes about 730,000 distinct CDR3 sequences, around 46% seen only once; the top ten take 20% to 25%. The sample originates from a study of blood T cells in healthy people across ages. Study-level results: Estimates of total diversity, which came from one million sequenced T cells, were considered to be underestimates.

With 9 bases clipped from V and 4 bases from J, the junction kept 8 bases outside the gene matches. The CDR3 totals 14 residues. The germline CDR1 and CDR2 sequences are SGHRS and YFSETQ. The source of this sequence is a woman aged 55-69 years in good health. This chain joins TRBV5-1 and TRBJ2-3; TRBD2 agrees at 10 bases. Sequenced input: blood. The chain's CDR3 is CATQAGGLSDTQYF. Written as DNA, the CDR3 is TGCGCCACCCAAGCGGGGGGGCTATCAGATACGCAGTATTTT.